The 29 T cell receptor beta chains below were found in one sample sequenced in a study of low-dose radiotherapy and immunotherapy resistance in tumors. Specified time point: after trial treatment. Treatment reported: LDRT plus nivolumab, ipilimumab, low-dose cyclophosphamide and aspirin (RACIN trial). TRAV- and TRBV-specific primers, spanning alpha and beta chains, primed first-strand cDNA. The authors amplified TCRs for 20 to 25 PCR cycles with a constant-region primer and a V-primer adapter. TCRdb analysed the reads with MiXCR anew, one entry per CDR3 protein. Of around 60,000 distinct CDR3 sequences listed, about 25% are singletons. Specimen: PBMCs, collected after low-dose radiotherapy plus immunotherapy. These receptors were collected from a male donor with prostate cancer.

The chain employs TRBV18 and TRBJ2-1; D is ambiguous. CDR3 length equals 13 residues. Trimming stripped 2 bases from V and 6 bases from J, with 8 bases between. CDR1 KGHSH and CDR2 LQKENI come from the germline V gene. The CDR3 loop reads CASSPKLGNEQFF. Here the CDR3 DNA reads TGTGCCAGCTCACCAAAGCTCGGCAATGAGCAGTTCTTC.

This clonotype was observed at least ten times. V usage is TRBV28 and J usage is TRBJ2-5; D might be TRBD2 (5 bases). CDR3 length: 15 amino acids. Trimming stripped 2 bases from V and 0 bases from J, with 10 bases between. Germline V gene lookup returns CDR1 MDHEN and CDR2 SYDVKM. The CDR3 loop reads CASSLEEANQETQYF. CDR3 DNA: TGTGCCAGCAGTTTAGAGGAGGCGAACCAAGAGACCCAGTACTTC.

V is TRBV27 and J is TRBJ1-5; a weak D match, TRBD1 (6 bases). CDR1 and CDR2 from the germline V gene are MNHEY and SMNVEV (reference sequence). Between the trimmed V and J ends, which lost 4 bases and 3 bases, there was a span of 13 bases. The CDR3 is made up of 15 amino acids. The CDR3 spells CASSSLTGFNQPQHF. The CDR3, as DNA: TGTGCCAGCAGTTCTCTGACAGGATTCAATCAGCCCCAGCATTTT.

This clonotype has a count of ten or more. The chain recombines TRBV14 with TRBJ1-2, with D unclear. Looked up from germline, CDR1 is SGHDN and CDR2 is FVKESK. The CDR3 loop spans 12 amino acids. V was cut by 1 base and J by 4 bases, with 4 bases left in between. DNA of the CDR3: TGTGCCAGCAGCCAAGCCGTCTATGGCTACACCTTC. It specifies CASSQAVYGYTF.

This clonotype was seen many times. The CDR3 DNA follows: TGTGCCAGCAGCGTTTCCGGGACTAGCGGGATTTGGGGGGAGCTGTTTTTT. Encoded protein: CASSVSGTSGIWGELFF. The V and J genes are TRBV9 and TRBJ2-2; 13 bases are shared with TRBD2. V was clipped by 2 bases and J by 8 bases; unmatched bases: 9. Germline loops: CDR1 SGDLS, CDR2 YYNGEE. The CDR3 consists of 17 residues.

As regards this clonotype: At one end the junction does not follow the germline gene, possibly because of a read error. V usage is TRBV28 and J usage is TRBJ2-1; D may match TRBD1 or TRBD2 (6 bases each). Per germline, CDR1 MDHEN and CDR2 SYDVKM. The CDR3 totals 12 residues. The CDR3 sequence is CASSIFAEGVHF. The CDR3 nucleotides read TGTGCCAGCAGCATTTTCGCGGAGGGGGTGCACTTC.

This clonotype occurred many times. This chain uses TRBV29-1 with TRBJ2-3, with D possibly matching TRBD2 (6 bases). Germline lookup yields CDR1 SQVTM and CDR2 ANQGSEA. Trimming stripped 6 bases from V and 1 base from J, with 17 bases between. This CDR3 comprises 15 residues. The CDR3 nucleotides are TGCAGCGTCTCGGCGGGCGGGGTAGGCACAGATACGCAGTATTTT. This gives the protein CSVSAGGVGTDTQYF.

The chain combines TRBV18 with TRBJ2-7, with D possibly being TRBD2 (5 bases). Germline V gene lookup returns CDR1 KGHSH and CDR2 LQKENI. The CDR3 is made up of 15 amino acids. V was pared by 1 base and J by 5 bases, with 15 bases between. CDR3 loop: CASSPQSGKVHEQYF. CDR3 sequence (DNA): TGTGCCAGCTCACCACAATCGGGGAAAGTCCACGAGCAGTACTTC.

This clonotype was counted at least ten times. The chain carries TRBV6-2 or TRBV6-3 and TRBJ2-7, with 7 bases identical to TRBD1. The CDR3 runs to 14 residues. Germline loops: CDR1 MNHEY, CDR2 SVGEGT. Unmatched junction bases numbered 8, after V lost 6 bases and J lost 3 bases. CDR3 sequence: CASSPGRGFYEQYF. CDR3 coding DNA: TGTGCCAGCAGCCCCGGCAGGGGGTTCTACGAGCAGTACTTC.

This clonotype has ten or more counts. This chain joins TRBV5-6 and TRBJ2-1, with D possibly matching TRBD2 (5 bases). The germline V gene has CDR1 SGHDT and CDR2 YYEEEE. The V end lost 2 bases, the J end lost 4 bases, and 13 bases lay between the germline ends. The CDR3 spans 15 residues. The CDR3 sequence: CASSFKGSGYNEQFF. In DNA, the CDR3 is TGTGCCAGCAGCTTTAAAGGGTCGGGGTACAATGAGCAGTTCTTC.

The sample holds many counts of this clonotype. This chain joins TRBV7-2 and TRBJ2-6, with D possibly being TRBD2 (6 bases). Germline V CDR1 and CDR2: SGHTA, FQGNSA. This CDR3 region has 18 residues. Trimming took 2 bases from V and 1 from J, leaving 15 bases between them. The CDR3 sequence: CASSLWASGGSGANVLTF. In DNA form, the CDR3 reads TGTGCCAGCAGCTTATGGGCCTCCGGGGGTTCTGGGGCCAACGTCCTGACTTTC.

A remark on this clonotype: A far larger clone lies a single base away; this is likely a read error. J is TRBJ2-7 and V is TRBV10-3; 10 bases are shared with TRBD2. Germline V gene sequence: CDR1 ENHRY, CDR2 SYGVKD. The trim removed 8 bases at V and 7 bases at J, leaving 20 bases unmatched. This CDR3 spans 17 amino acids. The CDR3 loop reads CAIRSGRDTSSYNEQYF. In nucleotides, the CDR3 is TGTGCCATCCGAAGCGGGAGGGATACAAGCTCCTACAATGAGCAGTACTTC.

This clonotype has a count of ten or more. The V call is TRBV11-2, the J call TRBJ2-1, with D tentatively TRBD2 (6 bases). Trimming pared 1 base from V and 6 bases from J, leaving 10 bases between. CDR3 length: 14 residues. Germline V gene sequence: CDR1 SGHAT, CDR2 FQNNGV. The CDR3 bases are TGTGCCAGCAGCTTAGCGGGAGTTGCCAATGAGCAGTTCTTC. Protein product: CASSLAGVANEQFF.

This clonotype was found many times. CDR3 nucleotide sequence: TGTGCCAGCAGCGTAGCCTTCAGCGGGGGATCAGATACGCAGTATTTT. Its protein is CASSVAFSGGSDTQYF. The J gene is TRBJ2-3, the V gene TRBV9, with TRBD2 matching 8 bases. After removal of 0 bases from V and 4 bases from J, the junction contained 7 bases not matched to a gene. The CDR3 runs 16 residues. Germline CDR1 is SGDLS and CDR2 is YYNGEE.

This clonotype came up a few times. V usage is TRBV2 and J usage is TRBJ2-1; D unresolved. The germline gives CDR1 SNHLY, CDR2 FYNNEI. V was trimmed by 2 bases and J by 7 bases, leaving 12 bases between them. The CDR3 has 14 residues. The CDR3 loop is CASSELNIVNEQFF. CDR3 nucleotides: TGTGCCAGCAGTGAATTAAATATCGTTAATGAGCAGTTCTTC.

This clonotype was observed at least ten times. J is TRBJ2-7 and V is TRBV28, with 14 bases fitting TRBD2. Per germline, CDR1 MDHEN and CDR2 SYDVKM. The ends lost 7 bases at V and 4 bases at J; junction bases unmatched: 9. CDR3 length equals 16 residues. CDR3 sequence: CASISGTSGSEYEQYF. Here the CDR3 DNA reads TGTGCCAGCATTTCCGGGACTAGCGGGAGCGAGTACGAGCAGTACTTC.

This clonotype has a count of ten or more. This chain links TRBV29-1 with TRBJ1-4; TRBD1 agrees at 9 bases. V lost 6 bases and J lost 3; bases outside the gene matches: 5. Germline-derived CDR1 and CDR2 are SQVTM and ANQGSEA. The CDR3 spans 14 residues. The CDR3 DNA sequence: TGCAGCGTCGATAGGACAGGGGCTAATGAAAAACTGTTTTTT. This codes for CSVDRTGANEKLFF.

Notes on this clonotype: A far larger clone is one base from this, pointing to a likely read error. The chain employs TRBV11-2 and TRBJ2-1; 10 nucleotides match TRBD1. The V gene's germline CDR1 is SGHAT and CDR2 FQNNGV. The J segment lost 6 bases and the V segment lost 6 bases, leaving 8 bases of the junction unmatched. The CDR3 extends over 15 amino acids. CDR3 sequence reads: CASSYKTGGFNEQFF. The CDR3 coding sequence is TGTGCCAGCAGTTACAAGACAGGGGGCTTCAATGAGCAGTTCTTC.

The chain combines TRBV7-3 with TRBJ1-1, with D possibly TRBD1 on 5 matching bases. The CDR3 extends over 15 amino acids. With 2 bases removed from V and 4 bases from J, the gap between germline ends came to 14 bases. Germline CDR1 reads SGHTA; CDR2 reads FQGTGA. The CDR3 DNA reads TGTGCCAGCAGCTTAGTGTCCGGGGCCGGCACTGAAGCTTTCTTT. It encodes CASSLVSGAGTEAFF.

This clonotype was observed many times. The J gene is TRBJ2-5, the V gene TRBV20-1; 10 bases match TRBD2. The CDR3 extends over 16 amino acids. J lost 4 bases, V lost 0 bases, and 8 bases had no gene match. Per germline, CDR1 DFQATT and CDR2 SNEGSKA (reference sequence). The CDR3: CSARDSAAGGGETQYF. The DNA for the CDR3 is TGCAGTGCTAGAGATTCCGCAGCGGGGGGGGGAGAGACCCAGTACTTC.

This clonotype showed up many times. CDR3 in amino acids: CSASREQETQYF. CDR3 nucleotides: TGCAGTGCTAGTCGCGAGCAAGAGACCCAGTACTTC. The genes are TRBV20-1 and TRBJ2-5; D ambiguous. CDR3 length: 12 residues. With 3 bases removed from V and 2 bases from J, the gap between germline ends came to 7 bases. Germline V gene sequence: CDR1 DFQATT, CDR2 SNEGSKA (reference sequence).

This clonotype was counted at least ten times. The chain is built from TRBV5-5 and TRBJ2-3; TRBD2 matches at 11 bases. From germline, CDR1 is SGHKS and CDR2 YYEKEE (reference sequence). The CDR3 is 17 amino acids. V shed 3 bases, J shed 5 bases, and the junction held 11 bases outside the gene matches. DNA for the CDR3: TGTGCCAGCAGCTCCCTGACTAGCGGGGCCTCCGTAGATACGCAGTATTTT. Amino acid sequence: CASSSLTSGASVDTQYF.

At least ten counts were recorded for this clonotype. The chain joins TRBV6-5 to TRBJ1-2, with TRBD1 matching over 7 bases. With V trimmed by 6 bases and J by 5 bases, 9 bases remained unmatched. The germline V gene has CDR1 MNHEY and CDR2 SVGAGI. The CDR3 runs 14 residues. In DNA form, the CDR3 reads TGTGCCAGCAGCTCCTCGGGACAGACTTATGGCTACACCTTC. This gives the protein CASSSSGQTYGYTF.

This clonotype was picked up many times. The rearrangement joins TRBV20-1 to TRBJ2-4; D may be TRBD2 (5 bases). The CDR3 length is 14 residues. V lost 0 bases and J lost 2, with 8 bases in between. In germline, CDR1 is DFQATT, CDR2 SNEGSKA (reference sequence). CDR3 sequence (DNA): TGCAGTGCTAGAGATAGCGTATCCAAAAACATTCAGTACTTC. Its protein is CSARDSVSKNIQYF.

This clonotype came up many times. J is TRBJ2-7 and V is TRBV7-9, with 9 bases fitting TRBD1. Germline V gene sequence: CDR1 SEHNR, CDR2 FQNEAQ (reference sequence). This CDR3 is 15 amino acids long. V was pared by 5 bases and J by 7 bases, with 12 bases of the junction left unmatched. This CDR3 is CASSPKRRTGEEQYF. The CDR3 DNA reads TGTGCCAGCAGCCCTAAAAGGAGGACAGGGGAAGAGCAGTACTTC.

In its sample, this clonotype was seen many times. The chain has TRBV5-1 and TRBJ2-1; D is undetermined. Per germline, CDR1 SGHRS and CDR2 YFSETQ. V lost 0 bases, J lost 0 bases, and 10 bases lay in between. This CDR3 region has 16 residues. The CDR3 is CASSLAPGSSYNEQFF. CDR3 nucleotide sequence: TGCGCCAGCAGCTTGGCCCCAGGTAGCTCCTACAATGAGCAGTTCTTC.

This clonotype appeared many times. The CDR3 protein is CSVDPGGNARQFF. Written as DNA, the CDR3 is TGCAGCGTTGATCCGGGAGGGAATGCGCGGCAGTTCTTC. The rearrangement uses TRBV29-1 and TRBJ2-1, with 8 bases that match TRBD2. Germline V gene data show CDR1 as SQVTM and CDR2 as ANQGSEA. There are 13 residues in the CDR3. After removal of 3 bases from V and 12 bases from J, the junction contained 10 bases not matched to a gene.

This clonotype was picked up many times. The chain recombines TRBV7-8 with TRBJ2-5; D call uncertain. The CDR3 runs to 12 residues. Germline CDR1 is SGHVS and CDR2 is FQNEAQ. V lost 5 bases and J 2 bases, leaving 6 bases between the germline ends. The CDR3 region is CASSPRQETQYF. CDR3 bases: TGTGCCAGCAGCCCACGTCAAGAGACCCAGTACTTC.

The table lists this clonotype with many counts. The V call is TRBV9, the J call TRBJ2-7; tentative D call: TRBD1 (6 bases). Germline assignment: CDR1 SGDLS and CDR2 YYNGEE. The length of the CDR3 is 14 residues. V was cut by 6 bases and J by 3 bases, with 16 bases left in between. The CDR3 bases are TGTGCCAGCACACGAGGCCTACAGGGCTACGAGCAGTACTTC. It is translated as CASTRGLQGYEQYF.